Following are 21 T cell receptor beta chains from one sample sequenced in a study of blood T cell repertoires in COVID-19. The repertoire was sequenced with immunoSEQ multiplex PCR; TCRdb's copy has only in-frame clones and lacks some. The profile covers around 250,000 clones, with under 90% appearing a single time and 15% taken by the ten largest. The source material was PBMCs or T cells enriched from blood (not recorded which). These receptors were collected from a man between 18 and 29 years old who had recovered from COVID-19.

The chain recombines TRBV3-1 (or the pseudogene TRBV3-2) with TRBJ2-5; no clear D gene. This CDR3 has 12 residues. Per the germline V gene, CDR1 is LGHDT and CDR2 is YNNKEL (reference sequence). Trimming pared 6 bases from V and 4 bases from J, leaving 9 bases between. CDR3 in DNA: TGTGCCAGCAGTGCGACGGGAGAGACCCAGTACTTC. Its translation is CASSATGETQYF.

The chain employs TRBV2 and TRBJ2-7, with a weak D call TRBD1 (6 bases). Germline assignment: CDR1 SNHLY and CDR2 FYNNEI. Trimming stripped 6 bases from V and 7 bases from J, with 13 bases between. The CDR3 loop spans 12 amino acids. CDR3 DNA: TGTGCCAGCAGCCGCGACAGGCAAGAGCAGTACTTC. As protein: CASSRDRQEQYF.

This chain connects TRBV4-1 to TRBJ2-2, with D uncertain. The CDR3 is 17 amino acids. Germline assignment: CDR1 MGHRA and CDR2 YSYEKL. With 1 base removed from V and 6 bases from J, the gap between germline ends came to 18 bases. CDR3 in amino acids: CASSQVLATPSAGELFF. CDR3 DNA sequence: TGCGCCAGCAGCCAAGTTTTAGCCACTCCCTCTGCCGGGGAGCTGTTTTTT.

The rearrangement uses TRBV27 and TRBJ2-3; D remains unclear. CDR3 size: 16 residues. Germline lookup yields CDR1 MNHEY and CDR2 SMNVEV (reference sequence). V lost 6 bases to trimming and J lost 2 bases, with 18 bases between them. The CDR3 is CASSSVGAEDTDTQYF. The CDR3 coding sequence is TGTGCCAGCAGCTCCGTCGGAGCCGAGGACACAGATACGCAGTATTTT.

The V gene is TRBV7-9, the J gene TRBJ2-3; D is unresolved. V lost 5 bases to trimming and J lost 4 bases, with 4 bases between them. Germline assignment: CDR1 SEHNR and CDR2 FQNEAQ (reference sequence). The CDR3 is 11 residues long. The CDR3 DNA reads as TGTGCCAGCAGCACTGCAGATACGCAGTATTTT. Translating gives CASSTADTQYF.

The V gene is TRBV5-4, the J gene TRBJ2-2; 7 nucleotides agree with TRBD1. J was trimmed by 0 bases and V by 3 bases; bases with no gene match: 2. Germline CDR1 and CDR2: SGHNT and YYREEE (reference sequence). This CDR3 has 15 residues. The CDR3 sequence is CASSSGQTNTGELFF. CDR3 sequence (DNA): TGTGCCAGCAGCTCGGGACAGACGAACACCGGGGAGCTGTTTTTT.

This chain links TRBV27 with TRBJ2-1; 10 bases are shared with TRBD1. The germline V gene has CDR1 MNHEY and CDR2 SMNVEV (reference sequence). Unmatched junction bases numbered 11, after V lost 6 bases and J lost 12 bases. The CDR3 sequence is 14 residues long. CDR3 residues: CASSFGQGGVGQFF. The CDR3 bases are TGTGCCAGCAGCTTCGGACAGGGGGGGGTTGGGCAGTTCTTC.

This clone was seen a single time. The CDR3 reads CASSSTGNNSPLHF. In DNA form, the CDR3 reads TGTGCCAGCTCCTCGACAGGGAATAATTCACCCCTCCACTTT. This chain links TRBV18 with TRBJ1-6; TRBD1 matches at 7 bases. Germline CDR1 and CDR2: KGHSH and LQKENI. The CDR3 has 14 residues. V lost 6 bases and J lost 5; bases outside the gene matches: 4. The full variable domain, its missing parts supplied by reference TRBV18 and TRBJ1-6, is NAGVMQNPRHLVRRRGQEARLRCSPMKGHSHVYWYRQLPEEGLKFMVYLQKENIIDESGMPKERFSAEFPKEGPSILRIQQVVRGDSAAYFCASSSTGNNSPLHFGNGTRLTVT.

The chain couples TRBV30 to TRBJ1-3; 11 nucleotides match TRBD1. In germline, CDR1 is GTSNPN, CDR2 SVGIG (reference sequence). The CDR3 loop spans 13 amino acids. The junction had 6 bases not matched to a gene; V was cut back by 5 bases and J by 9 bases. The CDR3 region is CAWGTGGFFTIYF. The CDR3 region has the DNA TGTGCCTGGGGGACAGGGGGGTTCTTCACCATATATTTT.

The CDR3 here is CASSPGHASATYNEQFF. In DNA, the CDR3 is TGCGCCAGCAGCCCCGGACACGCTAGCGCCACCTACAATGAGCAGTTCTTC. V gene TRBV5-1 combines with J gene TRBJ2-1; weak D call: TRBD2 (6 bases). Germline assignment: CDR1 SGHRS and CDR2 YFSETQ. The length of the CDR3 is 17 residues. Deletions cut 4 bases from V and 2 bases from J, with 19 bases between.

The count of this clone is one. The J gene is TRBJ2-7, the V gene TRBV12-5; maybe TRBD1 (5 bases). Germline CDR1 and CDR2: LGHNT and FRNRAP. The germline V and J ends were trimmed by 7 bases and 6 bases, with 16 bases remaining between them. This CDR3 comprises 13 residues. The CDR3 coding sequence is TGTGCTAGTGCCATTGCCCCAGGGCGCGAGCAGTACTTC. Protein sequence: CASAIAPGREQYF.

This clone has a handful of counts. V is TRBV7-9 and J is TRBJ2-1; no firm D call. The CDR3 loop spans 14 amino acids. CDR1 is SEHNR and CDR2 is FQNEAQ in the germline V gene (reference sequence). Trimming stripped 3 bases from V and 3 bases from J, with 9 bases between. The CDR3 sequence is CASSLPGFYNEQFF. In nucleotides, the CDR3 is TGTGCCAGCAGCTTGCCGGGTTTCTACAATGAGCAGTTCTTC. The full variable domain, rest sourced from reference TRBV7-9 and TRBJ2-1, is DTGVSQNPRHKITKRGQNVTFRCDPISEHNRLYWYRQTLGQGPEFLTYFQNEAQLEKSRLLSDRFSAERPKGSFSTLEIQRTEQGDSAMYLCASSLPGFYNEQFFGPGTRLTVL.

As concerns this clone: Other nucleotide sequences in the sample specify the same CDR3. The genes are TRBV28 and TRBJ2-6; 8 positions match TRBD2. The CDR3 extends over 16 amino acids. V lost 5 bases and J lost 4; bases outside the gene matches: 7. The germline CDR1 and CDR2 sequences are MDHEN and SYDVKM. CDR3 sequence (DNA): TGTGCCAGCAGTCCCGCGGGGGGCGCCGGGGCCAACGTCCTGACTTTC. This gives the protein CASSPAGGAGANVLTF.

This clone was seen only once. The chain employs TRBV18 and TRBJ2-1; D gene unclear. CDR1 KGHSH and CDR2 LQKENI come from the germline V gene. The CDR3 extends over 13 amino acids. The ends were cut back, 3 bases at V and 5 bases at J, with 8 bases in the middle. Here the CDR3 reads CASSPPQDNEQFF. The DNA of the CDR3 is TGTGCCAGCTCACCCCCCCAGGACAATGAGCAGTTCTTC. The full variable domain, rest sourced from reference TRBV18 and TRBJ2-1, is NAGVMQNPRHLVRRRGQEARLRCSPMKGHSHVYWYRQLPEEGLKFMVYLQKENIIDESGMPKERFSAEFPKEGPSILRIQQVVRGDSAAYFCASSPPQDNEQFFGPGTRLTVL.

This rearrangement joins TRBV15 to TRBJ1-2, with 8 bases identical to TRBD1. CDR3 length equals 15 residues. The germline CDR1 and CDR2 sequences are LNHNV and YYDKDF (reference sequence). V trimming: 0 bases; J trimming: 8 bases; junction bases outside the gene matches: 8. CDR3 sequence (DNA): TGTGCCACCAGCAGAGACTCGCTGGGACAGGAGGGCTACACCTTC. This codes for CATSRDSLGQEGYTF.

The chain employs TRBV14 and TRBJ1-4, with D maybe TRBD1 (5 bases). In germline, CDR1 is SGHDN, CDR2 FVKESK. This CDR3 has 15 amino acids. Between the trimmed V and J ends, which lost 4 bases and 8 bases, there was a span of 17 bases. The CDR3 region is CASSPLLGHPEKLFF. DNA of the CDR3: TGTGCCAGCAGCCCATTATTAGGACACCCGGAAAAACTGTTTTTT.

Only a few counts were recorded for this clone. The rearrangement joins TRBV6-4 to TRBJ2-3; 12 bases match TRBD2. The CDR3 consists of 14 residues. V gave up 4 bases and J gave up 4 bases; unmatched junction bases: 0. CDR1 MRHNA and CDR2 SNTAGT come from the germline V gene. The CDR3 protein is CASSASGGADTQYF. The CDR3, as DNA: TGTGCCAGCAGTGCTAGCGGGGGGGCAGATACGCAGTATTTT.

The chain links TRBV5-1 to TRBJ1-4; the match to TRBD1 covers 7 bases. The germline V gene has CDR1 SGHRS and CDR2 YFSETQ. The CDR3 is 14 amino acids. V lost 2 bases to trimming and J lost 7 bases; unmatched junction nucleotides: 5. CDR3 amino acids: CASSLQGLGEKLFF. Here the CDR3 DNA reads TGCGCCAGCAGCTTACAGGGGTTGGGTGAAAAACTGTTTTTT.

This sequence joins TRBV7-8 and TRBJ2-7; a possible D gene is TRBD1 (5 bases). CDR1 is SGHVS, CDR2 FQNEAQ, per germline. V gave up 4 bases and J gave up 0 bases, with 10 bases separating them. The CDR3 spans 14 residues. In DNA form, the CDR3 reads TGTGCCAGCAGCTCCAGGGTGGGCTCCTACGAGCAGTACTTC. Translated, it gives CASSSRVGSYEQYF. The variable domain in full, completed from reference TRBV7-8 and TRBJ2-7, reads GAGVSQSPRYKVAKRGQDVALRCDPISGHVSLFWYQQALGQGPEFLTYFQNEAQLDKSGLPSDRFFAERPEGSVSTLKIQRTQQEDSAVYLCASSSRVGSYEQYFGPGTRLTVT.

This rearrangement joins TRBV7-9 to TRBJ2-5, with D perhaps matching TRBD1 (5 bases). The CDR3 contains 14 residues. Trimming stripped 7 bases from V and 5 bases from J, with 17 bases between. CDR1 is SEHNR, CDR2 FQNEAQ, per germline (reference sequence). The CDR3 reads CASTQGQGRETQYF. The CDR3 DNA reads as TGTGCCAGCACCCAAGGGCAGGGAAGGGAGACCCAGTACTTC. Complete variable domain (other parts from reference TRBV7-9 and TRBJ2-5): DTGVSQNPRHKITKRGQNVTFRCDPISEHNRLYWYRQTLGQGPEFLTYFQNEAQLEKSRLLSDRFSAERPKGSFSTLEIQRTEQGDSAMYLCASTQGQGRETQYFGPGTRLLVL.

The rearrangement links TRBV15 to TRBJ1-5, with 7 bases that match TRBD1. The CDR3 sequence is 16 residues long. Trimming took 4 bases from V and 7 from J; bases not matched to a gene: 13. Germline V gene sequence: CDR1 LNHNV, CDR2 YYDKDF (reference sequence). The CDR3 DNA is TGTGCCACCAGCAATATGAGGGGGCGAGCAGGGCAGCCCCAGCATTTT. Translated: CATSNMRGRAGQPQHF.